This T cell receptor beta chain was sequenced during a study of T cells in Graves' hyperthyroidism and ophthalmopathy. Study as a whole: Peripheral blood specimens were obtained at initial diagnosis, prior to any treatment.

Amplification targeted TCR beta CDR3 regions from RNA transcripts. A set of HTBI primers served as the primers for a first-round RT-PCR of the TCR CDR3. TCRdb itself ran the multiplex PCR reads through MiXCR, one entry per CDR3 protein. The table includes hundreds of thousands of distinct CDR3 sequences, less than 15% detected once. Broader study findings: Before onset, by a median of approximately 6.8 months, the model predicted ophthalmopathy.

V shed 3 bases and J shed 6 bases, with 17 bases lying between them. CDR3 length: 16 residues. Calling Graves' hyperthyroidism stable meant ophthalmopathy did not progress within 18 months. Cells are PBMCs isolated from around 10 ml of fresh blood. Only a few counts were recorded for this clonotype. Antigen specificity is unknown. This sequence was found in a woman aged 18-29 years with Graves' hyperthyroidism. Sequencing was carried out using blood. V gene TRBV12-3 or TRBV12-4 combines with J gene TRBJ2-2, with D perhaps TRBD1 (6 bases). In DNA form, the CDR3 reads TGTGCCAGCAGTTTCGATTACAGGGTAGTCGCCGGGGAGCTGTTTTTT. As protein: CASSFDYRVVAGELFF.